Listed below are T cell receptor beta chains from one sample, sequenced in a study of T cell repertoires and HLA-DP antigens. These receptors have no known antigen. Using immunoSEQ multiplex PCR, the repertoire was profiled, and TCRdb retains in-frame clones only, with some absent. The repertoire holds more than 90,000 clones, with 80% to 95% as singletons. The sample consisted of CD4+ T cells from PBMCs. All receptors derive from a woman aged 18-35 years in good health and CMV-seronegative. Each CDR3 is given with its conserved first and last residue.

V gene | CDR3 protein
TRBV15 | CATSRGSNSPLHF
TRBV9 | CASSVGGPATNEKLFF
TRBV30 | CAWSESRDEKLFF
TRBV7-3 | CASSFDRYSGELFF
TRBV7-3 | CASSSGTGGRYGYTF
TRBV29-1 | CSVETSGRADTQYF
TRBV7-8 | CASSLGTPEQYF
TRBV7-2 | CASSLAVAGGRRETQYF
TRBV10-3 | CATEGQGRSYGYTF
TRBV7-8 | CASSPSDRHPGGYTF
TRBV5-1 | CASTTGALNTEAFF
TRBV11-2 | CASSQSGGQETQYF
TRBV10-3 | CAISESGGSNTEAFF
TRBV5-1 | CASSLVVGYGYTF
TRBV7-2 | CASSPGALNTEAFF
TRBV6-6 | CASRGHWDQPQHF
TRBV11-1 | CASSPKTGVGEQFF
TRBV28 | CASPPAGLPGGTYEQYF
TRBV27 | CASSFVDWRRGPKSNEQFF
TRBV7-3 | CASSLGLAGGFPGELFF
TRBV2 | CASSPNSGGTKTQYF
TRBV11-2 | CASSSNPTGGNEQFF
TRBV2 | CASSVLAGGTYEQYF
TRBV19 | CASSLASLDSGANVLTF
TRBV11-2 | CASSLGQTQYF
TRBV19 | CASSKRGNYGYTF
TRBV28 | CASSSTGGNTEAFF
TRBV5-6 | CASSFSVGWAGVPTDTQYF
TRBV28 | CASRTGDQPQHF
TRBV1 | CTSSQALVTVPYEQYF
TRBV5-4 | CASSLGGSGSVTGELFF
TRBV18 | CASSPGLDYEQYF
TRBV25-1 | CASSKGRTEAFF
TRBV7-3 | CASSPSRGEQFF
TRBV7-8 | CASSLRSRTTKQFF
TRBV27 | CASTPGRGLGNTIYF
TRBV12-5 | CASGLPRDRGNEQFF
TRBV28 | CASTTPGRYYEQYF
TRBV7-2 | CASSFRQGRVDYGYTF
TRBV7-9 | CASSLTWRWRQETQYF
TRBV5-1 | CASATGGAQNEKLFF
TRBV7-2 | CASSPAPGQGNQPQHF
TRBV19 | CARASPCGGPTDTQYF
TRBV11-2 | CASSLKGAATNEKLFF
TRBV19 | CASTRTSGRASGEQFF
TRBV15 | CATSRDRTSSYEQYF
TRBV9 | CASSVRDSKMNTEAFF
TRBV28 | CASSSTPLGTGELFF
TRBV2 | CASSDAAAFNQPQHF
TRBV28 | CASNPLGVPQETQYF
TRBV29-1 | CSVRSGRSYNEQFF
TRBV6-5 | CASSYLAGGHNEQFF
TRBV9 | CASSVVNTDTQYF
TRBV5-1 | CASSDTGDYGYTF
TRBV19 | CASSAGGGTDTQYF